This paragraph covers one TCR beta chain sequence. The antigen remains undetermined. Germline V gene sequence: CDR1 SGHTA, CDR2 FQGNSA. The ends were cut back, 1 base at V and 6 bases at J, with 11 bases in the middle. The CDR3 is 14 residues long. The test was conducted at deep level. Repertoires were generated with immunoSEQ multiplex PCR, while TCRdb's copy carries only in-frame clones and drops some. This table has approximately 2.4 million clones, more than 90% appearing once. Donors comprised healthy HIV-negative adults lacking recent acute infections or vaccinations. This record comes from a study of shared clonotypes between healthy human individuals. Overall study findings and caveats: About 4.5% of naive CD4 clonotypes were common to four donors. Sampling included only blood; tissue repertoires likely differ.

Sequenced sample: naive CD4+ T cells sorted from blood. Subset here: CD45RA+ positively selected. The origin of this receptor is a man between 18 and 29 years old in good health. V usage is TRBV7-2 and J usage is TRBJ2-3; a possible D gene is TRBD2 (6 bases). CDR3 DNA sequence: TGTGCCAGCAGCTTAGTGGCTAGCGTCGATACGCAGTATTTT. It codes for CASSLVASVDTQYF.